This entry is about one T cell receptor beta chain. This clonotype has more than one count but fewer than ten. Its antigen is not yet known. One base away there is no much larger clone; base qualities are not given. From a lookup of the germline V gene, CDR1 and CDR2 are SGHTA and FQGNSA. V was cut back by 4 bases and J by 11 bases, leaving a gap of 18 bases between them. Its CDR3 holds 15 amino acids, cysteine through phenylalanine. Only CDR3 DNA remains: 45 bases, in frame from the first base. For repertoire sequencing, TCR beta CDR3 regions were amplified from RNA transcripts. The first round of RT-PCR was done with HTBI primers and the Qiagen OneStep RT-PCR kit, and was followed by a second round of multiplex PCR, then size selection and purification. Libraries were sequenced paired-end with 100 bp reads on an Illumina HiSeq2000. In the original analysis: SOAPnuke was used to process the reads, removing any read that contained adapters or uncalled bases, had a mean Phred below 15, or lacked an exact match to the constant primer or identifier. COPE v1.2.5 was used to merge high-quality paired reads. Clonotypes were defined as unique nucleotide sequences and were aligned to IMGT TRB V, D and J references using MiTCR v1.1. Only V-J combinations with frequency above 0.0001 were analysed, covering approximately 99% of repertoires. For each V-J combination, a TCR clonal expansion and chaos score was defined as the ratio of F50 clonal expansion to chaos observed in the TCRdist matrix. Welch's t-statistics and random forest were used to reduce the features to some 13 V-J combinations, which were then used as input to a naive Bayes classifier. The Morisita-Horn index was used to measure how similar the thyroid and blood repertoires were. TCRdb trimmed public reads at Q25 via fastp, called clones via MiXCR and kept in-frame beta chains. Here each entry gathers all rows of one CDR3 protein and keeps the most common genes and DNA. The authors' filters were not applied to this entry. This sample lists nearly 400,000 distinct CDR3 sequences; approximately 20% were detected once. The ten most abundant clones make up around 1.6% of the sample.

This specimen belongs to a study of Graves' ophthalmopathy and Graves' hyperthyroidism (dated by TCRdb to 2017 to 2018). Notes on the research overall: Peripheral blood was collected at initial diagnosis, before any treatment. To tell Graves' ophthalmopathy apart from Graves' hyperthyroidism, and to predict which patients would progress to ophthalmopathy, the study relied on TCR beta repertoire signatures. In total, under 150 blood samples were TCR-sequenced: approximately 40 ophthalmopathy, some 75 hyperthyroidism and some 17 hyperthyroidism-to-ophthalmopathy patients. A discovery set of 90 to 100 patients (about 45 ophthalmopathy, fewer than 60 stable hyperthyroidism) was enrolled to explore V-J signatures distinguishing ophthalmopathy from hyperthyroidism. The independent validation cohort included 18 to 20 hyperthyroidism patients plus 17 patients who later progressed from hyperthyroidism to ophthalmopathy. In five or six hyperthyroidism patients, T-cell repertoires of thyroid tissue and blood were compared. Once sampling was done, hyperthyroidism patients were given methimazole at a starting dose of 30 mg daily, while ophthalmopathy patients were given high-dose intravenous methylprednisolone. The roughly 100 discovery patients were randomly divided into training and test sets at a 7:3 ratio. Study-level results and caveats: In cross-validation, the 13-signature model distinguished ophthalmopathy from stable hyperthyroidism with 85% to 90% sensitivity and around 81% specificity, and in the test set the corresponding values were about 80% and 75%. In validation, the model predicted ophthalmopathy progression with over 60% sensitivity and less than 80% specificity; roughly 11 predicted patients were CT-confirmed with GO in a median of approximately 6.5 months. Most expanded thyroid clonotypes with a frequency above 0.001 also appeared in blood, which suggests that blood repertoires may reflect the immune response in the thyroid. Sample size was not predetermined statistically, and investigators were not blinded to group allocation.

The ophthalmopathy patients had moderately to severely active disease, with a Clinical Activity Score of 3 or higher, a NOSPECS grade of 4 or higher, and a disease duration of less than 3 months. Patients were excluded if they had other autoimmune diseases, uncontrolled infections, pregnancy or lactation. Diagnosis was based on clinical symptoms, serum thyroxine, TRAb, thyroid ultrasound and orbital computed tomography. Ficoll-Paque density gradient centrifugation was used to isolate PBMCs from 10 ml of fresh peripheral blood. Total RNA was extracted with Trizol reagent and quality-checked on an Agilent 2100 Bioanalyzer.

The source of this sequence is a woman aged 18-29 years with Graves' ophthalmopathy. Donor details come from another sample of the same person, matched by shared clones. The chain links TRBV7-2 with TRBJ1-6; the D segment could be TRBD1, given 6 matching bases. The sequenced sample was peripheral blood. The DNA reads TGTGCCAGCAGCTCAGGGGTGACCAAGGGTCCACCCCTCCACTTT. The translation is CASSSGVTKGPPLHF. Outside the CDR3, residues come from the reference TRBV7-2 and TRBJ1-6 proteins, so the full variable domain is: GAGVSQSPSNKVTEKGKDVELRCDPISGHTALYWYRQSLGQGLEFLIYFQGNSAPDKSGLPSDRFSAERTGGSVSTLTIQRTQQEDSAVYLCASSSGVTKGPPLHFGNGTRLTVT.